This T cell receptor (beta chain) was identified during a study of blood T cell repertoires in COVID-19. As for the study in general: Samples came from the United States, Italy and Spain, spanning acute and convalescent COVID-19. The analysed material was cDNA or gDNA that came from T cells, B-cell-depleted T cells, or PBMCs.

Authors' analysis steps: Estimation of nucleated cell counts was performed using reference gene primer amplification. TCRdb keeps only in-frame clones here, not all; method: immunoSEQ multiplex PCR. V and J calls and clone size are as listed in that table; D and trimming were resolved from the DNA. The sample lists a few hundred thousand clones; 85% to 90% were seen once. The CDR3 has 16 residues. V was pared by 2 bases and J by 2 bases, with 8 bases of the junction left unmatched. Germline values: CDR1 SGHTA, CDR2 FQGNSA. The study counted Cohort 3 donors as recovered given two negative PCRs, clearance, or symptom resolution.

This receptor was taken from a woman under 40 who had recovered from COVID-19. Sequencing was performed on PBMCs or T cells enriched from blood (not recorded which). The gene calls are TRBV7-2 and TRBJ2-7, with TRBD1 identical over 8 bases. CDR3 bases: TGTGCCAGCAGCTTACCCCTTGGGACAGGAACCTACGAGCAGTACTTC. It yields the protein CASSLPLGTGTYEQYF. The variable domain in full, completed from reference TRBV7-2 and TRBJ2-7, reads GAGVSQSPSNKVTEKGKDVELRCDPISGHTALYWYRQSLGQGLEFLIYFQGNSAPDKSGLPSDRFSAERTGGSVSTLTIQRTQQEDSAVYLCASSLPLGTGTYEQYFGPGTRLTVT.